A single sample is the source of the 16 T cell receptor beta chains below, sequenced in a study of T cells in Graves' hyperthyroidism and ophthalmopathy. The TCR beta CDR3 regions underwent amplification using RNA transcripts as the source. RT-PCR in the first round (using the HTBI primer set) targeted the TCR CDR3. Each CDR3 protein gets one entry after TCRdb re-called the multiplex PCR reads with MiXCR. The sample lists around 200,000 distinct CDR3 sequences; about a sixth were seen once. The sequenced material came from blood. The receptors come from a woman aged 45-60 years with Graves' hyperthyroidism.

On this clonotype: Since a much larger clone is just one base distant, this may be a read error. The chain recombines TRBV6-5 with TRBJ2-2, with a tentative D call TRBD2 (6 bases). Trimming took 0 bases from V and 4 from J, leaving 12 bases between them. CDR1 is MNHEY and CDR2 is SVGAGI in the germline V gene. The CDR3 extends over 16 amino acids. The CDR3 spells CASSYSIGEATGELFF. For the CDR3, the DNA is TGTGCCAGCAGTTACTCAATAGGGGAGGCCACCGGGGAGCTGTTTTTT.

This clonotype was recorded at least ten times. The chain links TRBV25-1 to TRBJ1-1; perhaps TRBD1 as D (6 bases). The V gene's germline CDR1 is MGHDK and CDR2 SYGVNS. The CDR3 loop spans 15 amino acids. V lost 7 bases, J lost 4 bases, and 19 bases lay in between. The CDR3 protein is CASTLERSGATEAFF. The DNA for the CDR3 is TGTGCCAGCACCCTTGAGAGGTCAGGGGCCACTGAAGCTTTCTTT.

This clonotype came up many times. The chain joins TRBV6-5 to TRBJ1-6; D is uncertain. Germline V CDR1 and CDR2: MNHEY, SVGAGI. This CDR3 has 14 residues. V lost 0 bases to trimming and J lost 11 bases, with 11 bases between them. CDR3 coding DNA: TGTGCCAGCAGTTACTCTCCAACCGGGACACCCCTCCACTTT. Encoded protein: CASSYSPTGTPLHF.

The sample holds many counts of this clonotype. The chain joins TRBV12-3 or TRBV12-4 to TRBJ1-1; 7 nucleotides agree with TRBD1. V gave up 7 bases and J gave up 0 bases; unmatched junction bases: 2. The length of the CDR3 is 13 residues. The CDR3 is CASMDRLNTEAFF. CDR3 DNA: TGTGCCAGCATGGACAGGTTGAACACTGAAGCTTTCTTT.

This clonotype was detected ten times or more. The chain recombines TRBV11-3 with TRBJ2-1; the D gene is possibly TRBD2 (6 bases). The germline V and J ends were trimmed by 5 bases and 10 bases, with 18 bases remaining between them. The CDR3 totals 14 residues. CDR1 and CDR2 from the germline V gene are SGHNT and YENEEA. The CDR3 here is CASSGGTAGGEQFF. CDR3 coding DNA: TGTGCCAGCAGCGGCGGGACGGCCGGGGGAGAGCAGTTCTTC.

This clonotype was observed many times. This sequence joins TRBV5-6 and TRBJ2-7; no firm D call. Trimming took 1 base from V and 6 from J, leaving 8 bases between them. Germline loops: CDR1 SGHDT, CDR2 YYEEEE. This CDR3 has 12 residues. CDR3 in amino acids: CASSLNAREQYF. The CDR3 region has the DNA TGTGCCAGCAGCTTGAACGCACGCGAGCAGTACTTC.

In this sample, this clonotype turned up a few times. The V call is TRBV5-5, the J call TRBJ1-1, with D possibly being TRBD1 (5 bases). V gave up 1 base and J gave up 11 bases, with 15 bases separating them. This CDR3 is built from 13 residues. CDR1 SGHKS and CDR2 YYEKEE come from the germline V gene (reference sequence). The CDR3 protein is CASSLSVGAVAFF. CDR3 bases: TGTGCCAGCAGCTTGTCGGTCGGGGCCGTGGCTTTCTTT.

This clonotype came up many times. This chain's CDR3 is CASSLALGRNQPQHF. The CDR3 DNA reads TGTGCCAGCAGCTTAGCGCTCGGGAGGAATCAGCCCCAGCATTTT. The rearrangement uses TRBV7-9 and TRBJ1-5; D remains ambiguous. This CDR3 has 15 amino acids. V lost 0 bases and J 4 bases, leaving 10 bases between the germline ends. Germline V CDR1 and CDR2: SEHNR, FQNEAQ (reference sequence).

The chain has TRBV6-5 and TRBJ1-1, with D tentatively TRBD1 (6 bases). V was pared by 2 bases and J by 5 bases, with 12 bases between. The CDR3 has 14 residues. The germline V gene has CDR1 MNHEY and CDR2 SVGAGI. This CDR3 reads CASSYGGGRTEAFF. The CDR3 bases are TGTGCCAGCAGTTACGGGGGCGGGAGGACTGAAGCTTTCTTT.

This clonotype was detected many times. V is TRBV19 and J is TRBJ2-2, with 8 nucleotides matching TRBD1. Germline CDR1 reads LNHDA; CDR2 reads SQIVND (reference sequence). The CDR3 runs to 15 residues. J gave up 1 base and V 4 bases, and 2 bases lay outside the gene matches. CDR3 sequence: CASSKTGVNTGELFF. The CDR3 DNA is TGTGCCAGTAGTAAGACAGGGGTGAACACCGGGGAGCTGTTTTTT.

This clonotype has only a few counts. The chain carries TRBV18 and TRBJ2-7; 7 positions match TRBD2. CDR1 and CDR2 (germline): KGHSH, LQKENI. The junction had 6 bases not matched to a gene; V was cut back by 4 bases and J by 3 bases. The length of the CDR3 is 14 residues. This chain's CDR3 is CASSLKTSYYEQYF. CDR3 bases: TGTGCCAGCTCACTAAAGACTAGCTACTACGAGCAGTACTTC. Complete variable domain (other parts from reference TRBV18 and TRBJ2-7): NAGVMQNPRHLVRRRGQEARLRCSPMKGHSHVYWYRQLPEEGLKFMVYLQKENIIDESGMPKERFSAEFPKEGPSILRIQQVVRGDSAAYFCASSLKTSYYEQYFGPGTRLTVT.

The sample holds many counts of this clonotype. The CDR3 spells CATSRAGSGEGTQYF. The CDR3 DNA reads as TGTGCCACCAGCAGAGCGGGTTCGGGTGAGGGGACCCAGTACTTC. This chain uses TRBV15 with TRBJ2-5; D may be TRBD2 (5 bases). The CDR3 runs 15 residues. Per germline, CDR1 LNHNV and CDR2 YYDKDF (reference sequence). V was shortened by 1 base and J by 7 bases, with 16 bases between the two germline ends.

The table lists this clonotype with many counts. The chain employs TRBV6-1 and TRBJ1-2; D is possibly TRBD1 (5 bases). This CDR3 spans 14 amino acids. Trimming stripped 5 bases from V and 4 bases from J, with 14 bases between. CDR1 and CDR2 from the germline V gene are MNHNS and SASEGT. This CDR3 reads CASSFVQGGYGYTF. CDR3 sequence (DNA): TGTGCCAGCAGTTTCGTGCAGGGAGGCTATGGCTACACCTTC.

This clonotype has ten or more counts. The chain combines TRBV5-1 with TRBJ1-6, with 8 positions matching TRBD1. The V segment lost 5 bases and the J segment 6 bases; nucleotides outside the gene matches: 7. The length of the CDR3 is 15 residues. Germline values: CDR1 SGHRS, CDR2 YFSETQ. The DNA of the CDR3 is TGCGCCAGCAGAAATGGACAGGGTTTTAATTCACCCCTCCACTTT. This sequence encodes CASRNGQGFNSPLHF.

This clonotype was found many times. The CDR3 bases are TGTGCCAGCTCACCGTTGGACAGGGCCAGCGTGAACACCATATATTTT. Encoded protein: CASSPLDRASVNTIYF. J is TRBJ1-3 and V is TRBV18; 8 nucleotides agree with TRBD1. V lost 3 bases and J lost 7; bases outside the gene matches: 11. Germline V lookup: CDR1 KGHSH, CDR2 LQKENI. CDR3 length: 16 residues.

This clonotype was counted ten times or more. The gene calls are TRBV2 and TRBJ2-1; D is unclear. Germline V CDR1 and CDR2: SNHLY, FYNNEI. V lost 3 bases to trimming and J lost 9 bases, with 6 bases between them. This CDR3 is built from 11 residues. CDR3 DNA sequence: TGTGCCAGCAGTGAGGGTAGTGAGCAGTTCTTC. Translated: CASSEGSEQFF.